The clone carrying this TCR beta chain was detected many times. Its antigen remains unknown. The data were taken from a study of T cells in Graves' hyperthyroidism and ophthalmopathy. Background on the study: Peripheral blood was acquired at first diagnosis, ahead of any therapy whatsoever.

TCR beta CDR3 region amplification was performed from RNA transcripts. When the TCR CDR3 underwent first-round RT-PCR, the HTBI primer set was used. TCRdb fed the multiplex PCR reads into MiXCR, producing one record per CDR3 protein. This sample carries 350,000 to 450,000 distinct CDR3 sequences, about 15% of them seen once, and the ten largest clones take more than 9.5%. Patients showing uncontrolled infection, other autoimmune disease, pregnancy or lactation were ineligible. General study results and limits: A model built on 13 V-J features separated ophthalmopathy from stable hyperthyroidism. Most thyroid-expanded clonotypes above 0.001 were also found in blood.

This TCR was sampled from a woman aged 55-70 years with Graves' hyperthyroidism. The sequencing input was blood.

CDR3 residues: CSARAGGLVEQYF. CDR3 coding DNA: TGCAGTGCTAGAGCTGGGGGGCTGGTCGAGCAGTACTTC. V is TRBV20-1 and J is TRBJ2-7; D is possibly TRBD1 or TRBD2 (6 bases each). Germline CDR1 is DFQATT and CDR2 is SNEGSKA (reference sequence). V was shortened by 1 base and J by 6 bases, with 13 bases between the two germline ends. This CDR3 region has 13 residues.